This T cell receptor (beta chain) was recorded in a study of glioma-infiltrating T cells. A note on this clonotype: This CDR3 is missing its conserved last phenylalanine or tryptophan, likely due to a read error.

TCR alpha and beta CDR3 regions were amplified from RNA using iRepertoire nested multiplex PCR. TCRdb analysed the multiplex PCR reads with MiXCR anew, one entry per CDR3 protein. This repertoire shows around 350,000 distinct CDR3 sequences, about two fifths found once; its top ten account for around 12%. Losses at the gene ends were 7 bases for V and 5 bases for J; bases not matched to a gene: 7. The V gene's germline CDR1 is KGHDR and CDR2 SFDVKD. This CDR3 is 14 amino acids long. This TCR came from a human donor with low-grade glioma or glioblastoma, undergoing nonglioma brain surgery, or in good health (not recorded which). Material: glioma tissue, nonneoplastic brain tissue, or PBMCs (not recorded which). The rearrangement joins TRBV24-1 to TRBJ1-2; TRBD1 matches 9 bases. The DNA of the CDR3 is TGTGCCACCAGCGACAGGGGGAGGTTTTATGGCTACACCCTC. Its translation: CATSDRGRFYGYTL.